The T cell receptor beta chain described here comes from a study of blood T cell repertoires in COVID-19. About the study: The United States, Italy and Spain were the sources of the acute and convalescent COVID-19 samples.

Original data processing: Reference gene primer amplification gave estimated nucleated cell counts. The data were produced by immunoSEQ multiplex PCR, yet TCRdb's version contains in-frame clones alone and is incomplete. V, J and clone size are taken as reported in that table, and D and trimming were inferred from the DNA itself. The sample records around 100,000 clones, about nine tenths being singletons. After removal of 4 bases from V and 4 bases from J, the junction contained 5 bases not matched to a gene. The CDR3 covers 14 residues. Germline V gene lookup returns CDR1 SGDLS and CDR2 YYNGEE. The TCR originated in a woman in her fifties or sixties with COVID-19, enrolled during active disease. The sample consisted of peripheral blood. The V call is TRBV9, the J call TRBJ2-7; 10 nucleotides line up with TRBD1. The CDR3 region is CASSPRTGGYEQYF. CDR3 DNA: TGTGCCAGCAGCCCCAGGACAGGGGGTTACGAGCAGTACTTC.